This T cell receptor (beta chain) was obtained from a study of HIV-infected patients and healthy controls. General study results and limits: MAIT alpha-chain CDR3s were frequent in healthy controls, depleted in HIV+.

This clonotype was recorded at least ten times. Antigen: not known. All unsorted peripheral T cells were captured because whole blood was used without fractionation. As controls, some ten uninfected healthy donors gave samples, and a few gave a couple of samples three to four months apart. Approximately 510 ng RNA was reverse transcribed with alpha and beta constant-region primers. Separate chain-specific third strand synthesis with multiplexing indices produced the alpha and beta libraries. One primer pair amplified all rearrangements per chain; each cDNA got molecular barcodes. A roughly 24-cycle PCR with P5s and P7 primers followed a short adapter-adding first PCR. TCRdb reprocessed the 5' RACE reads with MiXCR, giving one entry per CDR3 protein. The repertoire consists of about 16,000 distinct CDR3 sequences, with 9.4% occurring once and the leading ten covering roughly 4.6%. The sample taken for sequencing was blood. This clonotype originated in an adult in good health.

The CDR3 reads CASSLEPLGSGGSYEQYV. DNA of the CDR3: TGCGCCAGCAGCTTGGAACCCCTGGGCAGCGGGGGCTCCTACGAGCAGTACGTC. This rearrangement joins TRBV5-1 to TRBJ2-7; TRBD2 matches 8 bases. From germline, CDR1 is SGHRS and CDR2 YFSETQ. Losses at the gene ends were 0 bases for V and 0 bases for J; bases not matched to a gene: 11. This CDR3 region has 18 residues.